The sequence of this T cell receptor (beta chain) was determined in a study of cytomegalovirus exposure and HLA in healthy donors. Germline CDR1 and CDR2: SGDLS and YYNGEE. This CDR3 comprises 16 residues. V lost 1 base and J lost 5, with 15 bases in between. The PCR was carried out with 60 Vbeta primers and 13 Jbeta primers. Method: immunoSEQ multiplex PCR; TCRdb's copy keeps in-frame clones and lacks some. The sample has approximately 190,000 clones, about four fifths seen once. Points on this clone: The antigen is unknown.

Study-level results: In a later analysis, productive TCRs from donors in an Asian-associated ancestry cluster reportedly carried fewer N-insertions than the cohort mean. TCR association rates varied by HLA locus in a later analysis, with DRB1 highest and HLA-C lowest.

The sequenced sample consisted of PBMCs. This TCR was recovered from a woman in her thirties in good health and CMV-seropositive. J is TRBJ2-2 and V is TRBV9; D is unclear. CDR3 protein: CASSVNSRGTTGELFF. CDR3 nucleotide sequence: TGTGCCAGCAGCGTAAACAGCCGTGGTACGACCGGGGAGCTGTTTTTT.